Below are 26 T cell receptor beta chains sequenced from a single sample in a study of blood T cell repertoires in COVID-19 (dated by TCRdb to the early 2020s). Libraries were constructed by the immunoSEQ multiplex PCR assay. Imported from immuneACCESS, the table was reduced by TCRdb to in-frame sequences with V and J called. These copies leave out some clones; in studies compared against another copy, an unresolved V gene accounts for under half, and the cause of the remainder is not known. The sample yields approximately 220,000 clones; around nine tenths were counted once. Roughly 6.4% of the sample belongs to the ten largest clones. The sample comprised peripheral blood. The receptors here all came from a man aged 55 to 70 who had recovered from COVID-19.

The chain couples TRBV14 to TRBJ2-1; D unclear. CDR1 and CDR2 from the germline V gene are SGHDN and FVKESK. There are 15 residues in the CDR3. Between the trimmed V and J ends, which lost 1 base and 8 bases, there was a span of 15 bases. CDR3: CASSQVKEFSYEQFF. The CDR3 bases are TGTGCCAGCAGCCAAGTAAAGGAATTTAGCTATGAGCAGTTCTTC.

This chain uses TRBV28 with TRBJ2-1, with TRBD2 matching 7 bases. This CDR3 comprises 14 residues. CDR1 MDHEN and CDR2 SYDVKM come from the germline V gene. J lost 6 bases, V lost 3 bases, and 5 bases had no gene match. The CDR3 sequence is CASSFWAGVNEQFF. CDR3 nucleotide sequence: TGTGCCAGCAGTTTCTGGGCGGGGGTCAATGAGCAGTTCTTC.

The V call is TRBV12-3 or TRBV12-4, the J call TRBJ1-2; D gene unclear. This CDR3 has 11 amino acids. The germline V and J ends were trimmed by 6 bases and 8 bases, with 10 bases remaining between them. The CDR3 bases are TGTGCCAGCAGCCCCGGGAGAGGCTACACCTTC. Translation gives CASSPGRGYTF.

The chain carries TRBV18 and TRBJ2-7, with 7 bases identical to TRBD2. Losses at the gene ends were 6 bases for V and 1 base for J; bases not matched to a gene: 6. The CDR3 covers 14 residues. Per germline, CDR1 KGHSH and CDR2 LQKENI. The CDR3, as DNA: TGTGCCAGCTCGCCCTCGGGGGGATCCTACGAGCAGTACTTC. Its protein product is CASSPSGGSYEQYF.

The chain combines TRBV6-5 with TRBJ2-5; 10 bases match TRBD1. Germline lookup yields CDR1 MNHEY and CDR2 SVGAGI. The V gene end was trimmed by 6 bases and the J gene end by 6 bases; junction bases not matched to a gene: 7. The CDR3 sequence is 14 residues long. The CDR3 nucleotides read TGTGCCAGCAGCTTTGACAGGGGGCGAAAGACCCAGTACTTC. It yields the protein CASSFDRGRKTQYF.

The V call is TRBV27, the J call TRBJ2-7, with TRBD1 matching 8 bases. The CDR3 consists of 13 residues. V dropped 6 bases and J dropped 3; count of bases not matched to a gene: 4. Germline values: CDR1 MNHEY, CDR2 SMNVEV (reference sequence). The CDR3 sequence is CASSDRGSYEQYF. Here the CDR3 DNA reads TGTGCCAGCAGCGACAGGGGAAGCTACGAGCAGTACTTC.

The gene calls are TRBV5-1 and TRBJ1-1; D remains unclear. CDR3 length: 13 amino acids. Trimming left V 2 bases short and J 0 bases short, with 5 bases between. The germline V gene has CDR1 SGHRS and CDR2 YFSETQ. CDR3 DNA: TGCGCCAGCAGCTTACTACTGAACACTGAAGCTTTCTTT. Its protein product is CASSLLLNTEAFF.

The chain couples TRBV30 to TRBJ1-1; 7 nucleotides align to TRBD1. Germline trimming cut 2 bases from V and 6 bases from J; bases unmatched to any gene: 9. The CDR3 sequence is 14 residues long. Germline CDR1 reads GTSNPN; CDR2 reads SVGIG (reference sequence). The CDR3 region has the DNA TGTGCCTGGAGTCGACAGGGAATGGTGTCTGAAGCTTTCTTT. As protein: CAWSRQGMVSEAFF.

The V call is TRBV27, the J call TRBJ1-1; 8 nucleotides line up with TRBD1. Germline-derived CDR1 and CDR2 are MNHEY and SMNVEV (reference sequence). J was trimmed by 7 bases and V by 5 bases; bases with no gene match: 3. The CDR3 extends over 12 amino acids. This CDR3 reads CASSGRGREAFF. CDR3 sequence (DNA): TGTGCCAGCAGTGGCAGGGGGCGTGAAGCTTTCTTT.

The V gene is TRBV7-2, the J gene TRBJ2-2; D is unresolved. Germline V gene sequence: CDR1 SGHTA, CDR2 FQGNSA. This CDR3 is 13 amino acids long. V shed 1 base and J shed 13 bases, with 13 bases lying between them. The CDR3 sequence is CASSLVGNPSLFF. CDR3 bases: TGTGCCAGCAGCTTAGTCGGTAATCCTTCGCTGTTTTTT.

The V call is TRBV4-2, the J call TRBJ2-1; 9 nucleotides line up with TRBD2. J was trimmed by 6 bases and V by 4 bases; bases with no gene match: 10. CDR1 and CDR2 from the germline V gene are LGHNA and YNFKEQ. The CDR3 consists of 16 residues. The CDR3 sequence is CASSPAGTSPSNEQFF. CDR3 nucleotide sequence: TGTGCCAGCAGCCCAGCCGGGACTAGCCCCTCCAATGAGCAGTTCTTC.

This chain links TRBV18 with TRBJ2-3; D might be TRBD2 (5 bases). The germline gives CDR1 KGHSH, CDR2 LQKENI. The V end lost 2 bases, the J end lost 2 bases, and 5 bases lay between the germline ends. The CDR3 sequence is 13 residues long. DNA for the CDR3: TGTGCCAGCTCACCAGACTACACAGATACGCAGTATTTT. As protein: CASSPDYTDTQYF.

The chain joins TRBV6-2 or TRBV6-3 to TRBJ2-1, with TRBD1 as a possible D gene (5 bases). CDR3 size: 17 residues. V lost 2 bases, J lost 8 bases, and 22 bases lay in between. CDR1 and CDR2 from the germline V gene are MNHEY and SVGEGT. As DNA, the CDR3 is TGTGCCAGCAGTTACGGCGGTTTAGCCAGGGCATGGTATGAGCAGTTCTTC. Translation gives CASSYGGLARAWYEQFF.

V and J are TRBV9 and TRBJ1-2, with 7 bases lining up with TRBD1. J was trimmed by 5 bases and V by 0 bases; bases with no gene match: 4. The CDR3 runs 14 residues. Germline CDR1 reads SGDLS; CDR2 reads YYNGEE. CDR3 sequence reads: CASSVETGMYGYTF. In DNA, the CDR3 is TGTGCCAGCAGCGTAGAGACAGGGATGTATGGCTACACCTTC.

The J gene is TRBJ2-1, the V gene TRBV19; 8 nucleotides align to TRBD2. Germline lookup yields CDR1 LNHDA and CDR2 SQIVND (reference sequence). The V gene end was trimmed by 4 bases and the J gene end by 6 bases; junction bases not matched to a gene: 8. The CDR3 totals 15 residues. CDR3 DNA: TGTGCCAGTAGTAACTCGGGACTAGTTGTCAATGAGCAGTTCTTC. It codes for CASSNSGLVVNEQFF.

This chain uses TRBV7-3 with TRBJ2-2; a weak D match, TRBD1 (6 bases). CDR1 SGHTA and CDR2 FQGTGA come from the germline V gene. The V end lost 5 bases, the J end lost 1 base, and 8 bases lay between the germline ends. The CDR3 is 14 residues long. The DNA of the CDR3 is TGTGCCAGCAGCAACAGGGTGAACACCGGGGAGCTGTTTTTT. It is translated as CASSNRVNTGELFF.

The rearrangement uses TRBV16 and TRBJ1-1, with 10 bases that match TRBD1. Trimming at V came to 3 bases and at J to 6 bases, leaving 7 bases not matched to a gene. Per the germline V gene, CDR1 is KGHSY and CDR2 is FQNENV. The CDR3 is 15 amino acids. CDR3 loop: CASSHRGQGVAEAFF. CDR3 DNA: TGTGCCAGCAGCCACCGAGGACAGGGGGTAGCTGAAGCTTTCTTT.

This clone appeared a single time. The genes are TRBV15 and TRBJ1-1; D uncertain. The V end lost 0 bases, the J end lost 5 bases, and 10 bases lay between the germline ends. The CDR3 totals 14 residues. Germline assignment: CDR1 LNHNV and CDR2 YYDKDF (reference sequence). The DNA for the CDR3 is TGTGCCACCAGCAGAGATTTCGTGCAGACTGAAGCTTTCTTT. Amino acid sequence: CATSRDFVQTEAFF.

The chain carries TRBV7-2 and TRBJ1-4, with a tentative D call TRBD1 (6 bases). The CDR3 extends over 15 amino acids. V lost 4 bases to trimming and J lost 5 bases, with 14 bases between them. The germline V gene encodes CDR1 SGHTA and CDR2 FQGNSA. CDR3: CASSSGGGPNEKLFF. The CDR3 bases are TGTGCCAGCAGCTCCGGTGGGGGCCCCAATGAAAAACTGTTTTTT.

The chain employs TRBV28 and TRBJ2-3, with a weak D call TRBD2 (6 bases). The CDR3 consists of 15 residues. With 2 bases removed from V and 6 bases from J, the gap between germline ends came to 15 bases. The V gene's germline CDR1 is MDHEN and CDR2 SYDVKM. CDR3 in DNA: TGTGCCAGCAGTTTAAACGGACGGGGGTTGGATACGCAGTATTTT. It encodes CASSLNGRGLDTQYF.

The CDR3 reads CASNYLLSAPGNQPQHF. Written as DNA, the CDR3 is TGTGCCAGCAATTACCTCCTGAGCGCTCCCGGCAATCAGCCCCAGCATTTT. This chain links TRBV28 with TRBJ1-5, with unresolved D. V was pared by 7 bases and J by 2 bases, with 21 bases between. Germline loops: CDR1 MDHEN, CDR2 SYDVKM. The CDR3 covers 17 residues.

The rearrangement links TRBV7-3 to TRBJ1-3, with a possible D match to TRBD1 (5 bases). The CDR3 is 16 amino acids. Trimming pared 5 bases from V and 1 base from J, leaving 15 bases between. From germline, CDR1 is SGHTA and CDR2 FQGTGA. This chain's CDR3 is CASSPIPGGSGNTIYF. The CDR3 nucleotides read TGTGCCAGCAGCCCTATCCCCGGGGGATCTGGAAACACCATATATTTT.

This clone was observed once. The chain combines TRBV5-5 with TRBJ2-3; 9 nucleotides agree with TRBD1. This CDR3 region has 14 residues. Germline-derived CDR1 and CDR2 are SGHKS and YYEKEE (reference sequence). V lost 4 bases and J lost 9; bases outside the gene matches: 9. For the CDR3, the DNA is TGTGCCAGCAGCCGGGGGGACAGGGCGTGGACGCAGTATTTT. Protein product: CASSRGDRAWTQYF.

Concerning this clone: A read error may produce the germline difference seen at one junction end. The gene calls are TRBV5-1 and TRBJ2-3, with 7 bases identical to TRBD2. This CDR3 is built from 14 residues. Germline-derived CDR1 and CDR2 are SGHRS and YFSETQ. This CDR3 is CASSLGLAITDMDF. The DNA of the CDR3 is TGCGCCAGCAGCTTGGGACTAGCCATCACAGATATGGATTTT.

V usage is TRBV6-2 or TRBV6-3 and J usage is TRBJ1-2, with D tentatively TRBD1 (6 bases). V lost 7 bases, J lost 7 bases, and 22 bases lay in between. CDR3 length equals 15 residues. From germline, CDR1 is MNHEY and CDR2 SVGEGT. CDR3 protein: CASIPINRASRGYTF. The CDR3 nucleotides are TGTGCCAGCATCCCCATTAACAGGGCGAGTCGTGGCTACACCTTC.

This rearrangement joins TRBV19 to TRBJ2-2; D may be TRBD2 (5 bases). Trimming removed 6 bases from V and 4 bases from J, with 12 bases in between. In germline, CDR1 is LNHDA, CDR2 SQIVND (reference sequence). The CDR3 has 14 residues. The CDR3 loop is CASSPGGLTGELFF. In DNA, the CDR3 is TGTGCCAGTAGCCCTGGTGGACTCACCGGGGAGCTGTTTTTT.